This is a list of T cell receptor beta chains from one sample in a study of cytomegalovirus exposure and HLA in healthy donors. Sequencing was performed with immunoSEQ multiplex PCR; in TCRdb, only in-frame clones are kept and a portion is missing. The profile shows about 160,000 clones, 84% of them singletons. Sequencing used PBMCs. The receptors were sampled from a man in his fifties in good health and CMV-seropositive. The CDR3 runs from the conserved cysteine through the conserved F or W. The D gene is left open where the match is weak. Only some rows state a clone size, as once, few, many or a class for expanded clones.

V gene: TRBV28
CDR3 length: 14
clone size: .
J gene: TRBJ1-1
D gene: TRBD1
CDR3 protein: CASSPSGQSPGAFF
CDR3 DNA: TGTGCCAGCAGTCCATCGGGACAGTCCCCTGGGGCTTTCTTT

V gene: TRBV11-2
CDR3 length: 16
clone size: .
J gene: TRBJ2-5
D gene: TRBD2
CDR3 protein: CASSPGLAGGLETQYF
CDR3 DNA: TGTGCCAGCAGCCCGGGACTAGCGGGGGGGCTGGAGACCCAGTACTTC

V gene: TRBV5-1
CDR3 length: 14
clone size: .
J gene: TRBJ1-1
D gene: .
CDR3 protein: CASSERRGDTEAFF
CDR3 DNA: TGCGCCAGCAGCGAGCGACGGGGGGACACTGAAGCTTTCTTT

V gene: TRBV5-1
CDR3 length: 14
clone size: .
J gene: TRBJ2-5
D gene: .
CDR3 protein: CASSNGLMEETQYF
CDR3 DNA: TGCGCCAGCAGCAACGGACTAATGGAAGAGACCCAGTACTTC

V gene: TRBV6-1
CDR3 length: 15
clone size: .
J gene: TRBJ2-1
D gene: TRBD2
CDR3 protein: CASSPGTSGYNEQFF
CDR3 DNA: TGTGCCAGCAGTCCCGGGACTAGCGGCTACAATGAGCAGTTCTTC

V gene: TRBV2
CDR3 length: 14
clone size: .
J gene: TRBJ1-5
D gene: TRBD1
CDR3 protein: CASSEEGGGEPQHF
CDR3 DNA: TGTGCCAGCAGTGAAGAAGGGGGCGGGGAGCCCCAGCATTTT

V gene: TRBV10-2
CDR3 length: 13
clone size: .
J gene: TRBJ2-7
D gene: .
CDR3 protein: CASKISRDYEQYF
CDR3 DNA: TGCGCCAGCAAAATATCCAGGGACTACGAGCAGTACTTC

V gene: TRBV5-1
CDR3 length: 13
clone size: .
J gene: TRBJ1-2
D gene: .
CDR3 protein: CASSPEDFYGYTF
CDR3 DNA: TGCGCCAGCAGCCCTGAGGACTTCTATGGCTACACCTTC

V gene: TRBV5-6
CDR3 length: 14
clone size: few
J gene: TRBJ2-7
D gene: .
CDR3 protein: CASSLDSRPYEQYF
CDR3 DNA: TGTGCCAGCAGCCTGGACAGTCGCCCCTACGAGCAGTACTTC

V gene: TRBV4-1
CDR3 length: 15
clone size: .
J gene: TRBJ1-1
D gene: TRBD1
CDR3 protein: CASSRRTGKDIEAFF
CDR3 DNA: TGCGCCAGCAGCAGACGGACAGGGAAGGACATTGAAGCTTTCTTT

V gene: TRBV7-8
CDR3 length: 11
clone size: .
J gene: TRBJ2-5
D gene: .
CDR3 protein: CASTREKTQYF
CDR3 DNA: TGTGCCAGCACTCGGGAAAAGACCCAGTACTTC

V gene: TRBV4-2
CDR3 length: 14
clone size: .
J gene: TRBJ1-2
D gene: .
CDR3 protein: CASSQDLRGRGYTF
CDR3 DNA: TGTGCCAGCAGCCAAGACTTGCGGGGTCGGGGCTACACCTTC

V gene: TRBV9
CDR3 length: 15
clone size: .
J gene: TRBJ1-1
D gene: TRBD1
CDR3 protein: CASSVTGGLNTEAFF
CDR3 DNA: TGTGCCAGCAGCGTAACAGGGGGTCTGAACACTGAAGCTTTCTTT

V gene: TRBV7-8
CDR3 length: 12
clone size: once
J gene: TRBJ2-5
D gene: .
CDR3 protein: CASSLVSGTQYF
CDR3 DNA: TGTGCCAGCAGCTTAGTGTCCGGGACCCAGTACTTC

V gene: TRBV14
CDR3 length: 15
clone size: .
J gene: TRBJ1-2
D gene: .
CDR3 protein: CASSQDPGENYGYTF
CDR3 DNA: TGTGCCAGCAGCCAAGATCCGGGGGAAAACTATGGCTACACCTTC

V gene: TRBV15
CDR3 length: 16
clone size: .
J gene: TRBJ2-1
D gene: TRBD2
CDR3 protein: CATSRSGLAGANEQFF
CDR3 DNA: TGTGCCACCAGCAGATCTGGACTAGCGGGGGCCAATGAGCAGTTCTTC

V gene: TRBV29-1
CDR3 length: 12
clone size: once
J gene: TRBJ1-1
D gene: .
CDR3 protein: CSVVGGNGEAFF
CDR3 DNA: TGCAGCGTTGTGGGGGGGAATGGTGAAGCTTTCTTT

V gene: TRBV2
CDR3 length: 14
clone size: .
J gene: TRBJ2-2
D gene: TRBD2
CDR3 protein: CASTWTRDTGELFF
CDR3 DNA: TGTGCCAGCACCTGGACTAGAGACACCGGGGAGCTGTTTTTT

V gene: TRBV5-1
CDR3 length: 15
clone size: .
J gene: TRBJ1-1
D gene: TRBD1
CDR3 protein: CASSLVTGGRGEAFF
CDR3 DNA: TGCGCCAGCAGCTTGGTGACAGGGGGCCGGGGTGAAGCTTTCTTT

V gene: TRBV7-8
CDR3 length: 14
clone size: .
J gene: TRBJ1-1
D gene: .
CDR3 protein: CASSPPGRNTEAFF
CDR3 DNA: TGTGCCAGCAGCCCGCCTGGCAGAAACACTGAAGCTTTCTTT

V gene: TRBV6-1
CDR3 length: 14
clone size: .
J gene: TRBJ2-5
D gene: TRBD2
CDR3 protein: CASSPRGGGETQYF
CDR3 DNA: TGTGCCAGCAGTCCTCGGGGGGGAGGTGAGACCCAGTACTTC

V gene: TRBV5-1
CDR3 length: 12
clone size: .
J gene: TRBJ2-5
D gene: .
CDR3 protein: CASSLQGWAQYF
CDR3 DNA: TGCGCCAGCAGCTTGCAGGGCTGGGCCCAGTACTTC

V gene: TRBV5-1
CDR3 length: 14
clone size: once
J gene: TRBJ1-2
D gene: TRBD1
CDR3 protein: CASSLGQGADGYTF
CDR3 DNA: TGCGCCAGCAGCCTCGGACAGGGGGCAGATGGCTACACCTTC

V gene: TRBV18
CDR3 length: 15
clone size: .
J gene: TRBJ1-3
D gene: .
CDR3 protein: CASSPLQNSGNTIYF
CDR3 DNA: TGTGCCAGCTCACCATTACAGAACTCTGGAAACACCATATATTTT

V gene: TRBV4-1
CDR3 length: 20
clone size: .
J gene: TRBJ2-5
D gene: TRBD2
CDR3 protein: CASSQETGIGLAGPGETQYF
CDR3 DNA: TGCGCCAGCAGCCAAGAAACGGGAATAGGCCTAGCGGGGCCCGGGGAGACCCAGTACTTC

V gene: TRBV5-1
CDR3 length: 15
clone size: .
J gene: TRBJ1-5
D gene: TRBD1
CDR3 protein: CASSSTGGEDQPQHF
CDR3 DNA: TGCGCCAGCAGCTCAACAGGGGGTGAGGATCAGCCCCAGCATTTT

V gene: TRBV5-1
CDR3 length: 15
clone size: .
J gene: TRBJ2-7
D gene: .
CDR3 protein: CASSLGGPVNGEQYF
CDR3 DNA: TGCGCCAGCAGCTTGGGGGGGCCCGTAAACGGCGAGCAGTACTTC

V gene: TRBV6-5
CDR3 length: 15
clone size: .
J gene: TRBJ2-7
D gene: TRBD1
CDR3 protein: CASSLQGALSYEQYF
CDR3 DNA: TGTGCCAGCAGTCTACAGGGGGCCTTATCCTACGAGCAGTACTTC

V gene: TRBV30
CDR3 length: 11
clone size: few
J gene: TRBJ1-2
D gene: .
CDR3 protein: CAWSDRVGYTF
CDR3 DNA: TGTGCCTGGAGTGACAGGGTGGGCTACACCTTC

V gene: TRBV5-1
CDR3 length: 16
clone size: .
J gene: TRBJ2-1
D gene: TRBD2
CDR3 protein: CASSLELAGGGNEQFF
CDR3 DNA: TGCGCCAGCAGCCTGGAACTAGCGGGAGGGGGTAATGAGCAGTTCTTC

V gene: TRBV2
CDR3 length: 14
clone size: .
J gene: TRBJ2-2
D gene: .
CDR3 protein: CASFGAMNTGELFF
CDR3 DNA: TGTGCCAGCTTTGGGGCTATGAACACCGGGGAGCTGTTTTTT

V gene: TRBV30
CDR3 length: 16
clone size: .
J gene: TRBJ2-1
D gene: .
CDR3 protein: CAWSVVLPFSYNEQFF
CDR3 DNA: TGTGCCTGGAGTGTAGTTCTACCCTTTTCTTACAATGAGCAGTTCTTC

V gene: TRBV7-6
CDR3 length: 16
clone size: .
J gene: TRBJ2-1
D gene: TRBD1
CDR3 protein: CASSLARTGGYNEQFF
CDR3 DNA: TGTGCCAGCAGCTTAGCAAGGACAGGGGGCTACAATGAGCAGTTCTTC

V gene: TRBV7-2
CDR3 length: 14
clone size: .
J gene: TRBJ2-3
D gene: .
CDR3 protein: CASSRSSVSDTQYF
CDR3 DNA: TGTGCCAGCAGCCGATCTAGCGTGTCAGATACGCAGTATTTT

V gene: TRBV5-5
CDR3 length: 15
clone size: .
J gene: TRBJ2-5
D gene: TRBD2
CDR3 protein: CASSWGLAVGETQYF
CDR3 DNA: TGTGCCAGCAGCTGGGGACTAGCGGTTGGAGAGACCCAGTACTTC

V gene: TRBV2
CDR3 length: 14
clone size: .
J gene: TRBJ2-4
D gene: .
CDR3 protein: CASSEFRGENIQYF
CDR3 DNA: TGTGCCAGCAGTGAATTCAGGGGGGAAAACATTCAGTACTTC

V gene: TRBV28
CDR3 length: 15
clone size: .
J gene: TRBJ2-5
D gene: TRBD2
CDR3 protein: CASLGLAGDQETQYF
CDR3 DNA: TGTGCCAGTCTGGGACTAGCGGGGGACCAAGAGACCCAGTACTTC

V gene: TRBV5-6
CDR3 length: 18
clone size: .
J gene: TRBJ2-6
D gene: .
CDR3 protein: CASSSTVAGSSGANVLTF
CDR3 DNA: TGTGCCAGCAGCTCGACCGTCGCTGGGAGCTCTGGGGCCAACGTCCTGACTTTC

V gene: TRBV12-5
CDR3 length: 13
clone size: .
J gene: TRBJ2-2
D gene: .
CDR3 protein: CASGQLSTGELFF
CDR3 DNA: TGTGCTAGTGGGCAACTCTCCACCGGGGAGCTGTTTTTT

V gene: TRBV18
CDR3 length: 15
clone size: .
J gene: TRBJ1-2
D gene: .
CDR3 protein: CASSPGAGVTYGYTF
CDR3 DNA: TGTGCCAGCTCACCAGGAGCCGGGGTCACTTATGGCTACACCTTC

V gene: TRBV4-2
CDR3 length: 20
clone size: .
J gene: TRBJ2-4
D gene: TRBD1
CDR3 protein: CASSQDLPRQGLGAKNIQYF
CDR3 DNA: TGTGCCAGCAGCCAAGATCTACCCAGACAGGGGTTGGGAGCCAAAAACATTCAGTACTTC

V gene: TRBV9
CDR3 length: 15
clone size: .
J gene: TRBJ2-7
D gene: TRBD1
CDR3 protein: CASSPSGQVSYEQYF
CDR3 DNA: TGTGCCAGCAGCCCATCCGGACAGGTCTCCTACGAGCAGTACTTC

V gene: TRBV4-1
CDR3 length: 15
clone size: .
J gene: TRBJ2-1
D gene: TRBD1
CDR3 protein: CASSQAQGVIDEQFF
CDR3 DNA: TGCGCCAGCAGCCAAGCCCAGGGGGTTATCGATGAGCAGTTCTTC

V gene: TRBV7-9
CDR3 length: 13
clone size: .
J gene: TRBJ2-1
D gene: .
CDR3 protein: CASASGLSNEQFF
CDR3 DNA: TGTGCCAGCGCCTCTGGACTTTCCAATGAGCAGTTCTTC

V gene: TRBV7-9
CDR3 length: 16
clone size: .
J gene: TRBJ1-6
D gene: .
CDR3 protein: CASSSGQSSYNSPLHF
CDR3 DNA: TGTGCCAGCAGCTCTGGACAGAGCTCCTATAATTCACCCCTCCACTTT

V gene: TRBV21-1
CDR3 length: 13
clone size: few
J gene: TRBJ1-2
D gene: .
CDR3 protein: CASSITGGYGYTF
CDR3 DNA: TGTGCCAGCAGCATAACAGGGGGCTATGGCTACACCTTC

V gene: TRBV27
CDR3 length: 14
clone size: few
J gene: TRBJ1-5
D gene: .
CDR3 protein: CASSSGTFGQPQHF
CDR3 DNA: TGTGCCAGCAGTTCCGGGACTTTCGGTCAGCCCCAGCATTTT

V gene: TRBV19
CDR3 length: 14
clone size: few
J gene: TRBJ2-5
D gene: TRBD1
CDR3 protein: CASSKRQGEETQYF
CDR3 DNA: TGTGCCAGTAGTAAGCGACAGGGGGAAGAGACCCAGTACTTC

V gene: TRBV2
CDR3 length: 14
clone size: .
J gene: TRBJ2-1
D gene: .
CDR3 protein: CASTTKRIYNEQFF
CDR3 DNA: TGTGCCAGCACTACTAAAAGGATCTACAATGAGCAGTTCTTC

V gene: TRBV11-3
CDR3 length: 16
clone size: .
J gene: TRBJ1-4
D gene: .
CDR3 protein: CASSLGRRAEGEKLFF
CDR3 DNA: TGTGCCAGCAGCTTAGGTCGGCGGGCCGAGGGTGAAAAACTGTTTTTT

V gene: TRBV5-6
CDR3 length: 16
clone size: .
J gene: TRBJ1-1
D gene: TRBD1
CDR3 protein: CATNYRGKIRNTEAFF
CDR3 DNA: TGTGCCACAAATTACAGGGGGAAAATTAGGAACACTGAAGCTTTCTTT

V gene: TRBV5-1
CDR3 length: 15
clone size: .
J gene: TRBJ1-1
D gene: TRBD1
CDR3 protein: CASSILQGMNTEAFF
CDR3 DNA: TGCGCCAGCAGCATCCTACAGGGGATGAACACTGAAGCTTTCTTT